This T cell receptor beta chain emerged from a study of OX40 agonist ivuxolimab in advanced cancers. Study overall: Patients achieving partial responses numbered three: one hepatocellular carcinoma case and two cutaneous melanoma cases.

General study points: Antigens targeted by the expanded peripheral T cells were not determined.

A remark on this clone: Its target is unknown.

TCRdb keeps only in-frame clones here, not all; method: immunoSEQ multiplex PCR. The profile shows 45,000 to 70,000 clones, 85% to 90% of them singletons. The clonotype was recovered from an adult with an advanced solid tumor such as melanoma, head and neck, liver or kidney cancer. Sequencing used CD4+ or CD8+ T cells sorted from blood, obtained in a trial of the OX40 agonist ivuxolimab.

The CDR3 loop reads CASSFGGKDTEAFF. CDR3 sequence (DNA): TGTGCCAGCAGCTTCGGGGGGAAGGACACTGAAGCTTTCTTT. The rearrangement joins TRBV11-3 to TRBJ1-1; weak D call: TRBD1 (5 bases). The V end lost 3 bases, the J end lost 3 bases, and 11 bases lay between the germline ends. The CDR3 covers 14 residues. Germline assignment: CDR1 SGHNT and CDR2 YENEEA.